This entry features one T cell receptor beta chain sequence. The antigen is undetermined. Germline V gene sequence: CDR1 SNHLY, CDR2 FYNNEI. The CDR3 covers 13 residues. Trimming at V came to 4 bases and at J to 6 bases, leaving 4 bases not matched to a gene. This record comes from a study of beta chain features in type 1 diabetes. General study findings and limits: Type 1 diabetes patients had moderately but significantly shorter TCRB CDR3s in all four CD4+ subsets.

The study reverse transcribed the entire isolated RNA, so it sequenced expressed TCRB transcripts. The method was immunoSEQ multiplex PCR; TCRdb's version includes in-frame clones alone and lacks a portion of them. The top ten clones hold approximately 0.5% of a sample with around 180,000 clones, about 7.9% of them seen once. The source material was central memory CD4+ T cells from blood. The chain is built from TRBV2 and TRBJ1-2, with 8 bases identical to TRBD1. The receptor was derived from a man between 18 and 35 years old with type 1 diabetes. Here the CDR3 DNA reads TGTGCCAGCAGTGGACAGGGGACGGATGGCTACACCTTC. Translated, it gives CASSGQGTDGYTF.